A selection of T cell receptor beta chains follows, all from one sample in a study of identical twins. Via MiXCR, TCRdb re-called the 5' RACE reads, giving one row per CDR3 protein. The sample carries 700,000 or so distinct CDR3 sequences, 8% to 9% recorded once. This sample was also put to use in a study of yellow fever vaccine responses in identical twins.

The sequenced material came from PBMCs. The receptor source for this set is a woman aged 18-29 years in good health. The CDR3 runs from the conserved cysteine through the conserved F or W. Each record gives: V gene, CDR3 protein.

TRBV7-9,CASSLVGPRSGANVLTF
TRBV6-5,CASSYPMGGGNTDTQYF
TRBV9,CASSAGGRGNSPLHF
TRBV7-9,CASSLVSPHLDWDEQFF
TRBV20-1,CSARDYNRTYGYTF
TRBV5-1,CASSVTSGVGYEQYF
TRBV29-1,CSVESRQGAEGYTF
TRBV6-5,CASSHIDTQYF
TRBV6-4,CASPEGTDYEQYF
TRBV24-1,CATSDSGTRETQYF
TRBV12-3/TRBV12-4,CASAPYTEAFF
TRBV24-1,CATSDAGQGLVDTQYF
TRBV4-1,CASSPRQGAGQPQHF
TRBV7-8,CASSFAPGPGLQYNEQFF
TRBV27,CASSSDSAIHEQYF
TRBV19,CASSSSGGKAEPQHF
TRBV7-2,CASSLASSGTGTGELFF
TRBV29-1,CSALDTEAFF